Below, one T cell receptor (beta chain) is given with its context. The target antigen is unknown. After removal of 3 bases from V and 3 bases from J, the junction contained 11 bases not matched to a gene. Per the germline V gene, CDR1 is DFQATT and CDR2 is SNEGSKA (reference sequence). The CDR3 runs to 16 residues. This entry comes from a study of CD8 T cells in ankylosing spondylitis. Study conclusions and caveats: Among TCR beta sequences, a motif of several highly homologous variants appeared characteristic of ankylosing spondylitis blood.

Using its own MiXCR run on the 5' RACE reads, TCRdb lists one record per CDR3 protein. The data hold approximately 440,000 distinct CDR3 sequences, with 17% observed a single time. The origin of this receptor is a male donor with ankylosing spondylitis. The sequencing sample was made of blood, either unsorted or a sorted T cell fraction (not recorded which). The V and J genes are TRBV20-1 and TRBJ2-3, with 8 bases lining up with TRBD2. This chain's CDR3 is CSARGPAGVVTDTQYF. CDR3 in DNA: TGCAGTGCTAGGGGCCCAGCGGGAGTGGTGACAGATACGCAGTATTTT.